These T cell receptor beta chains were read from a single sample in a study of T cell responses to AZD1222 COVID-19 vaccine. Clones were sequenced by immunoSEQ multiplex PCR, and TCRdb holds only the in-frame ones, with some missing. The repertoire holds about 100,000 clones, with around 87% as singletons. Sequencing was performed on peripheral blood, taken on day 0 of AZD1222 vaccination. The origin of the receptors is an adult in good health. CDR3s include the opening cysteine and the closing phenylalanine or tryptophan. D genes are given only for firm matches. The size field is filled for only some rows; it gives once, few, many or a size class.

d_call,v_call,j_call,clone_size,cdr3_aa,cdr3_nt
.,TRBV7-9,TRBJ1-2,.,CASSLVGAYGYTF,TGTGCCAGCAGCTTAGTGGGGGCCTATGGCTACACCTTC
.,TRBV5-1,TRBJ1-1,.,CASSLGARRDEAFF,TGCGCCAGCAGCCTGGGAGCCCGGAGGGATGAAGCTTTCTTT
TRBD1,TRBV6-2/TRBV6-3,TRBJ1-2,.,CASSHMGQTLTNYGYTF,TGTGCCAGCAGTCACATGGGACAGACCCTCACTAACTATGGCTACACCTTC
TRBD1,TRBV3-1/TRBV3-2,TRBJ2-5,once,CASSQGQGAIGETQYF,TGTGCCAGCAGCCAAGGGCAGGGGGCGATCGGGGAGACCCAGTACTTC
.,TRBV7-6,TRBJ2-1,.,CASSSLASEAPNEQFF,TGTGCCAGCAGCTCCCTAGCCTCCGAGGCTCCCAATGAGCAGTTCTTC
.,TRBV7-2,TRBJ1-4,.,CASSLAPAEKLFF,TGTGCCAGCAGCTTAGCGCCAGCGGAAAAACTGTTTTTT
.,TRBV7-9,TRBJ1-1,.,CASSLAYSKGWAEAFF,TGTGCCAGCAGCTTAGCGTATTCGAAGGGCTGGGCTGAAGCTTTCTTT
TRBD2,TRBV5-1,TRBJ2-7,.,CASSLAGFIGEQYF,TGCGCCAGCAGCTTAGCGGGGTTTATCGGTGAGCAGTACTTC
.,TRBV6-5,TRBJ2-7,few,CASSSVAYEQYF,TGTGCCAGCAGTTCGGTGGCCTACGAGCAGTACTTC
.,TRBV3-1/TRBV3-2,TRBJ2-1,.,CASSPSVLDNEQFF,TGTGCCAGCAGCCCTTCCGTTCTTGACAATGAGCAGTTCTTC
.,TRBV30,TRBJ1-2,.,CAWQVAGGRDLDGYGYTF,TGTGCCTGGCAAGTAGCGGGGGGCCGGGACTTAGACGGCTATGGCTACACCTTC
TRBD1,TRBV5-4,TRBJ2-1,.,CASSSEWRTGNEQFF,TGTGCCAGCAGCTCTGAATGGAGGACAGGGAATGAGCAGTTCTTC
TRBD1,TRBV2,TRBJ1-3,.,CASSDPTGRYTIYF,TGTGCCAGCAGTGATCCGACAGGGAGGTACACCATATATTTT
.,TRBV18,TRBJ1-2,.,CASSRNSPDEYGYTF,TGTGCCAGCTCACGAAATTCGCCGGATGAATATGGCTACACCTTC
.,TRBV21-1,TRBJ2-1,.,CASSKAPMGSSYNEQFF,TGTGCCAGCAGCAAAGCGCCGATGGGGTCCAGCTACAATGAGCAGTTCTTC
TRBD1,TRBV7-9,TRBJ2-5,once,CASSLVLGGEETQYF,TGTGCCAGCAGCTTAGTTTTAGGGGGCGAAGAGACCCAGTACTTC
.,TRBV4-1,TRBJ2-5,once,CASSPDRAQETQYF,TGCGCCAGCAGCCCGGACAGAGCCCAAGAGACCCAGTACTTC
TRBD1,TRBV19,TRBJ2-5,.,CASSALQDRVGETQYF,TGTGCCAGTAGTGCACTACAGGACAGGGTGGGGGAGACCCAGTACTTC
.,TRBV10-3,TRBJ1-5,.,CAISESNIGDAWQPQHF,TGTGCCATCAGTGAGTCGAATATAGGGGACGCATGGCAGCCCCAGCATTTT
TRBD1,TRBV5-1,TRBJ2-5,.,CASSSNSDRGQETQYF,TGCGCCAGCAGCTCTAACTCCGACAGGGGGCAAGAGACCCAGTACTTC
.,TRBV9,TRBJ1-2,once,CASSSPSYGYTF,TGTGCCAGCAGCTCCCCCAGCTATGGCTACACCTTC
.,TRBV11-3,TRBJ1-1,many,CASSLSVNTEAFF,TGTGCCAGCAGCTTATCTGTGAACACTGAAGCTTTCTTT
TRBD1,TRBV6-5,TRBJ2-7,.,CASRPGQGYEQYF,TGTGCCAGCAGGCCGGGACAGGGTTACGAGCAGTACTTC
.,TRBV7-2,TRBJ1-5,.,CASSLAGQEQPQHF,TGTGCCAGCAGCTTAGCAGGGCAGGAACAGCCCCAGCATTTT
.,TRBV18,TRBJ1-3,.,CASSPSLDSGNTIYF,TGTGCCAGCTCACCCTCGCTAGACTCTGGAAACACCATATATTTT
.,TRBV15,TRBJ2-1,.,CATSTERRSRGNEQFF,TGTGCCACCAGCACCGAGAGGAGGTCCCGGGGGAATGAGCAGTTCTTC
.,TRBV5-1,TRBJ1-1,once,CASSLEGVNTEAFF,TGCGCCAGCAGCTTGGAAGGGGTCAACACTGAAGCTTTCTTT
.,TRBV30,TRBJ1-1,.,CAWSVRGGSEAFF,TGTGCCTGGAGTGTTAGAGGGGGATCTGAAGCTTTCTTT
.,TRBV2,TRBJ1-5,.,CASSGRGGGQPQHF,TGTGCCAGCAGTGGGAGAGGGGGAGGTCAGCCCCAGCATTTT
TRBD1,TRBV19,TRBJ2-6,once,CASSIDGTGSSGANVLTF,TGTGCCAGTAGTATAGATGGGACAGGGTCCTCTGGGGCCAACGTCCTGACTTTC
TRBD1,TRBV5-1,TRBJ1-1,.,CASSLQGQVNTEAFF,TGCGCCAGCAGCTTACAGGGACAGGTGAACACTGAAGCTTTCTTT
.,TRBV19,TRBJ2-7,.,CASRQDREGYYEQYF,TGTGCCAGTAGACAGGACAGGGAGGGTTACTACGAGCAGTACTTC
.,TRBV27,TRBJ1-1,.,CASSLSFGIVGEAFF,TGTGCCAGCAGTTTAAGTTTCGGAATCGTGGGTGAAGCTTTCTTT
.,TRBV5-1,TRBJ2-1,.,CASSSTGEARNEQFF,TGCGCCAGCAGCTCCACGGGGGAAGCGCGGAATGAGCAGTTCTTC
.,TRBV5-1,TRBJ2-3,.,CASSLVPQGLSTDTQYF,TGCGCCAGCAGCTTGGTACCACAGGGCCTTAGCACAGATACGCAGTATTTT
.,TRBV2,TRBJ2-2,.,CASNAVNTGELFF,TGTGCCAGCAACGCAGTGAACACCGGGGAGCTGTTTTTT
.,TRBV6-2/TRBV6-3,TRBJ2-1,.,CASSWNPLVNEQFF,TGTGCCAGCAGTTGGAACCCTTTGGTCAATGAGCAGTTCTTC
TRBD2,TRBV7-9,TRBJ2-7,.,CASSSPRLGTTLREQYF,TGTGCCAGCAGCTCCCCACGCCTCGGGACTACCCTAAGGGAGCAGTACTTC
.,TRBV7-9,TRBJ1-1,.,CASSLEVGNTEAFF,TGTGCCAGCAGCTTAGAAGTGGGGAACACTGAAGCTTTCTTT
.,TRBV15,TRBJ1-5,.,CATSRGDADSNQPQHF,TGTGCCACCAGCAGAGGCGACGCGGATAGCAATCAGCCCCAGCATTTT
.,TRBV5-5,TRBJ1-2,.,CASSPLRGVANYGYTF,TGTGCCAGCAGCCCCCTCCGGGGGGTGGCCAACTATGGCTACACCTTC
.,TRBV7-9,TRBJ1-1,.,CASSFGRTGAEAFF,TGTGCCAGCAGCTTCGGCAGGACCGGTGCTGAAGCTTTCTTT
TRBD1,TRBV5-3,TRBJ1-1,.,CAIRGQNTEAFF,TGTGCCATCAGGGGGCAGAACACTGAAGCTTTCTTT
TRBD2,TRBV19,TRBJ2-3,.,CASSPRHLSGVSTDTQYF,TGTGCCAGTAGTCCTCGTCACCTTAGCGGGGTCAGCACAGATACGCAGTATTTT
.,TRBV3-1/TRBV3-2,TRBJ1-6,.,CASSQEGRSSYNSPLHF,TGTGCCAGCAGCCAAGAAGGTCGGTCCTCCTATAATTCACCCCTCCACTTT
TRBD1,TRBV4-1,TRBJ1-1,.,CASSQDGAGGGEAFF,TGCGCCAGCAGCCAAGATGGTGCAGGGGGTGGTGAAGCTTTCTTT
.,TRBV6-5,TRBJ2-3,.,CASSYNPSPNTDTQYF,TGTGCCAGCAGTTACAACCCCTCACCTAACACAGATACGCAGTATTTT
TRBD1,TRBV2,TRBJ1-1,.,CASSELSGQGKTEAFF,TGTGCCAGCAGTGAATTGTCGGGACAGGGGAAGACTGAAGCTTTCTTT
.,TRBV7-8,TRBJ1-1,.,CASSSSGEPRGSEAFF,TGTGCCAGCAGCTCCTCCGGTGAGCCGAGGGGCTCTGAAGCTTTCTTT
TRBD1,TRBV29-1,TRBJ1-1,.,CSVGGQGYTEAFF,TGCAGCGTTGGGGGACAGGGTTACACTGAAGCTTTCTTT